These T cell receptor beta chains were read from a single sample in a study of T cells in Graves' hyperthyroidism and ophthalmopathy. In TCRdb, the multiplex PCR reads were re-called with MiXCR into one record per CDR3 protein. Seen here are fewer than 450,000 distinct CDR3 sequences, 12% to 15% observed once, and the top ten hold around 20%. The sample taken for sequencing was blood. The origin of the receptors is an older woman with Graves' ophthalmopathy. The CDR3 runs from the conserved cysteine through the conserved F or W.

TRBV29-1	CSVGTGEGEAFF
TRBV30	CAWASSGDTQYF
TRBV6-1	CASSDRQRLAKNIQYF
TRBV4-1	CASSQESSWDTQYF
TRBV20-1	CSALAGSTDTQYF
TRBV29-1	CSVGRSGSGAGELFF
TRBV6-2/TRBV6-3	CASSEIFEGDEQFF
TRBV29-1	CSVEAEGNEQFF
TRBV4-2	CASSQAGVTDTQYF
TRBV20-1	CSARAFGQQLMGAFF
TRBV2	CASSPLGAMEQFF
TRBV27	CADDLSEQYF
TRBV10-1	CASSGGRGYGYTF
TRBV19	CASSIYTRDTEQFF
TRBV11-2	CASSLAGTQETQYF
TRBV7-2	CASSILAGAVTGELFF
TRBV5-1	CASSIEVAYEQYF
TRBV11-2	CASSRALSAQYF
TRBV7-2	CASSLGAPELGNTIYF
TRBV29-1	CSVLIDSNNIEQFF
TRBV28	CASSPILGGNEKLFF
TRBV12-3/TRBV12-4	CASRGQGPGELFF
TRBV5-1	CASSLGDSGSPLHF
TRBV12-3/TRBV12-4	CASTPGAPGELFF
TRBV15	CATSREGTVNQPQHF
TRBV12-3/TRBV12-4	CASSWGTAGLGQPQHF
TRBV2	CASRIGEQFF
TRBV4-2	CASSPGRSSTDTQYF
TRBV28	CASSPFGGRVDYEQYF
TRBV7-2	CASSNLRGGGEQYF
TRBV12-3/TRBV12-4	CASRYSPEDTQYF
TRBV9	CASSVAAGGIQYF
TRBV7-6	CASSLDRAHGANVLTF
TRBV20-1	CSAREGGQGRYNEQFF
TRBV12-3/TRBV12-4	CASSRGLAGVPETQYF
TRBV20-1	CSASRSGAPDEQYF
TRBV7-9	CASSLGGHNEQFF
TRBV18	CASSPGRVEQYF
TRBV2	CASSERVFWAGAGELFF
TRBV7-2	CASSLVGRADTQYF
TRBV2	CASRQQVNSNQPQHF
TRBV5-1	CASSPGVAGVPGNEQFF
TRBV15	CATSNGPGSEQFF
TRBV12-3/TRBV12-4	CASSYRGGVSNQPQHF
TRBV30	CAWSPWPYNEQFF
TRBV20-1	CSAGTGAYNEQFF
TRBV20-1	CSAEPTENSYEQYF
TRBV2	CASRRTGYNTGELFF
TRBV4-2	CASSQEAGQETQYF
TRBV19	CASSTGGGGNQPQHF
TRBV5-4	CASSSGSSGANVLTF
TRBV7-2	CASSPQGGAGGETQYF
TRBV18	CASSPPKGTDTQYF
TRBV7-6	CASSWDPGQGADTQYF
TRBV5-1	CASSVLAGDYNEQFF